The 21 T cell receptor beta chains below were found in one sample sequenced in a study of blood T cells in healthy people across ages. A second roughly 6 to 12 cycle PCR used barcoded and J-beta primers. Using its own MiXCR run on the 5' RACE reads, TCRdb lists one record per CDR3 protein. The sample has hundreds of thousands of distinct CDR3 sequences; roughly 53% are singletons. The sequenced sample consisted of blood. These receptors all stem from a man aged 55-75 years in good health.

The chain couples TRBV28 to TRBJ1-1; D ambiguous. Per germline, CDR1 MDHEN and CDR2 SYDVKM. V lost 6 bases to trimming and J lost 1 base, with 9 bases between them. This CDR3 region has 13 residues. The CDR3 coding sequence is TGTGCCAGCAGCCCGGGGTCGAACACTGAAGCTTTCTTT. It codes for CASSPGSNTEAFF.

The V gene is TRBV5-1, the J gene TRBJ2-3; 10 nucleotides agree with TRBD2. The CDR3 is 17 amino acids. The ends lost 0 bases at V and 2 bases at J; junction bases unmatched: 6. The germline gives CDR1 SGHRS, CDR2 YFSETQ. The CDR3 DNA reads as TGCGCCAGCAGCTTGGGTAGCGGGGGGCCCTACACAGATACGCAGTATTTT. Translating gives CASSLGSGGPYTDTQYF.

This chain links TRBV7-7 with TRBJ2-1; no clear D. The CDR3 totals 15 residues. Germline V gene lookup returns CDR1 SSHAT and CDR2 FNYEAQ (reference sequence). With 3 bases removed from V and 1 base from J, the gap between germline ends came to 10 bases. The CDR3 nucleotides read TGTGCCAGCAGCTTGAACCCTGTATCCTACAATGAGCAGTTCTTC. It yields the protein CASSLNPVSYNEQFF.

This chain connects TRBV6-5 to TRBJ2-6; TRBD1 agrees at 8 bases. Germline assignment: CDR1 MNHEY and CDR2 SVGAGI. V dropped 2 bases and J dropped 0; count of bases not matched to a gene: 12. The CDR3 runs to 20 residues. CDR3 DNA: TGTGCCAGCAGTTACGCCTTTCCCGGGACAGGTGGCTCTGGGGCCAACGTCCTGACTTTC. This encodes CASSYAFPGTGGSGANVLTF.

In its sample, this clonotype was seen a few times. The chain is built from TRBV10-3 and TRBJ1-6, with D possibly matching TRBD1 (5 bases). The CDR3 is 9 amino acids. Deletions cut 8 bases from V and 18 bases from J, with 11 bases between. Germline loops: CDR1 ENHRY, CDR2 SYGVKD. CDR3 nucleotide sequence: TGTGCCATCGCGGGGACCCCCCACTTT. Residues: CAIAGTPHF.

V is TRBV20-1 and J is TRBJ2-2; D is uncertain. Trimming cost V 6 bases and J 3 bases, with 11 bases left between them. CDR1 and CDR2 from the germline V gene are DFQATT and SNEGSKA (reference sequence). The CDR3 has 13 residues. Here the CDR3 reads CSAETGYTGELFF. CDR3 DNA sequence: TGCAGTGCGGAGACTGGATACACCGGGGAGCTGTTTTTT.

This rearrangement joins TRBV9 to TRBJ2-1; D call uncertain. Trimming stripped 4 bases from V and 10 bases from J, with 18 bases between. The CDR3 runs to 14 residues. The V gene's germline CDR1 is SGDLS and CDR2 YYNGEE. The CDR3 sequence: CASSWSGPSNEQFF. Written as DNA, the CDR3 is TGTGCCAGCAGCTGGTCGGGCCCTTCTAACGAGCAGTTCTTC.

The sample holds a few counts of this clonotype. The rearrangement links TRBV28 to TRBJ2-4; 8 nucleotides line up with TRBD1. V trimming: 5 bases; J trimming: 8 bases; junction bases outside the gene matches: 8. Per germline, CDR1 MDHEN and CDR2 SYDVKM. CDR3 length: 14 residues. The CDR3 protein is CASSPRTGLDIQYF. The DNA of the CDR3 is TGTGCCAGCAGTCCCAGGACAGGGTTGGACATTCAGTACTTC.

This clonotype was recorded only once. The chain links TRBV7-2 to TRBJ1-4; D gene unclear. This CDR3 spans 14 amino acids. V was pared by 1 base and J by 8 bases, with 11 bases between. Germline assignment: CDR1 SGHTA and CDR2 FQGNSA. CDR3 in DNA: TGTGCCAGCAGCTTAGGCAGGTCCCGGGAAAAACTGTTTTTT. Its translation is CASSLGRSREKLFF.

The chain joins TRBV12-3 or TRBV12-4 to TRBJ1-5; the D gene is possibly TRBD1 (6 bases). V was pared by 7 bases and J by 6 bases, with 13 bases between. The CDR3 runs 13 residues. The CDR3 bases are TGTGCCAGCAAGGGGGGGGGTATTCAGCCCCAGCATTTT. Translating it yields CASKGGGIQPQHF.

This chain connects TRBV20-1 to TRBJ2-5, with 9 bases aligning to TRBD2. Germline loops: CDR1 DFQATT, CDR2 SNEGSKA (reference sequence). This CDR3 is built from 15 residues. J was trimmed by 1 base and V by 1 base; bases with no gene match: 4. CDR3 nucleotides: TGCAGTGCTAGAGTGGCTAGCGGGGTCCAAGAGACCCAGTACTTC. Translated, it gives CSARVASGVQETQYF.

This sequence joins TRBV29-1 and TRBJ1-1; D call uncertain. CDR1 SQVTM and CDR2 ANQGSEA come from the germline V gene. The CDR3 loop spans 13 amino acids. Trimming took off 1 base at V and 3 bases at J, with 9 bases between the two ends. CDR3 region: CSVEVSGHTEAFF. The CDR3 DNA is TGCAGCGTTGAAGTTAGCGGGCACACTGAAGCTTTCTTT.

The chain employs TRBV2 and TRBJ2-1; D is perhaps TRBD2 (5 bases). There are 13 residues in the CDR3. V was pared by 4 bases and J by 9 bases, with 13 bases between. Germline assignment: CDR1 SNHLY and CDR2 FYNNEI. CDR3 in DNA: TGTGCCAGCAGTGTGAGGGCTGAGGGTGAGCAGTTCTTC. Its protein product is CASSVRAEGEQFF. Together with reference TRBV2 and TRBJ2-1, the CDR3 gives the full variable domain: EPEVTQTPSHQVTQMGQEVILRCVPISNHLYFYWYRQILGQKVEFLVSFYNNEISEKSEIFDDQFSVERPDGSNFTLKIRSTKLEDSAMYFCASSVRAEGEQFFGPGTRLTVL.

This clonotype was seen more than once but under ten times. The V call is TRBV3-1, the J call TRBJ1-1; 7 bases map to TRBD1. CDR1 is LGHDT and CDR2 is YNNKEL in the germline V gene (reference sequence). The length of the CDR3 is 14 residues. The trim removed 10 bases at V and 3 bases at J, leaving 11 bases unmatched. CDR3 sequence reads: CATKRDRADTEAFF. Written as DNA, the CDR3 is TGTGCCACCAAGAGAGACAGGGCGGACACTGAAGCTTTCTTT.

This clonotype turned up a few times. The genes are TRBV10-1 and TRBJ2-1, with a weak D call TRBD2 (6 bases). V was cut by 6 bases and J by 13 bases, with 19 bases left in between. The CDR3 extends over 13 amino acids. Germline V gene data show CDR1 as WNHNN and CDR2 as SYGVQD (reference sequence). CDR3 loop: CASSAGPRETQFF. The CDR3 nucleotides read TGCGCCAGCAGCGCAGGGCCTCGGGAGACCCAGTTCTTC.

The chain is built from TRBV7-9 and TRBJ2-4; D tentatively reads TRBD1 or TRBD2 (5 bases each). The J call may be faulty, since TRBJ2-7 better matches the DNA end. Per germline, CDR1 SEHNR and CDR2 FQNEAQ (reference sequence). CDR3 length: 13 residues. CDR3 sequence: CASSLVRGHEQYF. The CDR3 DNA sequence: TGTGCCAGCAGCTTAGTTAGGGGACACGAGCAGTACTTC.

The chain is built from TRBV29-1 and TRBJ1-1, with D possibly matching TRBD1 (5 bases). Trimming took off 7 bases at V and 5 bases at J, with 11 bases between the two ends. The germline V gene encodes CDR1 SQVTM and CDR2 ANQGSEA. The CDR3 contains 11 residues. For the CDR3, the DNA is TGCAGCGGAGAACGGGGGACTGAAGCTTTCTTT. It specifies CSGERGTEAFF. The whole variable domain, filled in from reference TRBV29-1 and TRBJ1-1, reads SAVISQKPSRDICQRGTSLTIQCQVDSQVTMMFWYRQQPGQSLTLIATANQGSEATYESGFVIDKFPISRPNLTFSTLTVSNMSPEDSSIYLCSGERGTEAFFGQGTRLTVV.

This chain uses TRBV20-1 with TRBJ2-1; 7 nucleotides align to TRBD1. Germline lookup yields CDR1 DFQATT and CDR2 SNEGSKA (reference sequence). With V trimmed by 7 bases and J by 4 bases, 13 bases remained unmatched. This CDR3 has 15 residues. The CDR3 DNA reads as TGCAGTGGGGTAGGGGGCGCGAGGAGTTACAATGAGCAGTTCTTC. Protein sequence: CSGVGGARSYNEQFF.

V usage is TRBV11-2 and J usage is TRBJ2-7, with 11 positions matching TRBD2. This CDR3 is 15 amino acids long. Germline CDR1 SGHAT, CDR2 FQNNGV. The DNA of the CDR3 is TGTGCTTCCTACCCTAGCGGGGGGCCGATGTACGAGCAGTACTTC. This encodes CASYPSGGPMYEQYF.

This clonotype was detected a few times. The chain links TRBV4-2 to TRBJ2-3; 7 bases are shared with TRBD2. This CDR3 comprises 16 residues. Germline lookup yields CDR1 LGHNA and CDR2 YNFKEQ. After removal of 1 base from V and 2 bases from J, the junction contained 6 bases not matched to a gene. CDR3 sequence (DNA): TGTGCCAGCAGCCAAGCGGGGCGGGGGACCACAGATACGCAGTATTTT. Protein product: CASSQAGRGTTDTQYF.

The V and J genes are TRBV20-1 and TRBJ2-1; weak D call: TRBD1 (6 bases). From germline, CDR1 is DFQATT and CDR2 SNEGSKA (reference sequence). With 2 bases removed from V and 5 bases from J, the gap between germline ends came to 19 bases. CDR3 size: 16 residues. CDR3 coding DNA: TGCAGTGCTAGACTATGGGCCCAGGGGTTGGACAATGAGCAGTTCTTC. Translation: CSARLWAQGLDNEQFF.